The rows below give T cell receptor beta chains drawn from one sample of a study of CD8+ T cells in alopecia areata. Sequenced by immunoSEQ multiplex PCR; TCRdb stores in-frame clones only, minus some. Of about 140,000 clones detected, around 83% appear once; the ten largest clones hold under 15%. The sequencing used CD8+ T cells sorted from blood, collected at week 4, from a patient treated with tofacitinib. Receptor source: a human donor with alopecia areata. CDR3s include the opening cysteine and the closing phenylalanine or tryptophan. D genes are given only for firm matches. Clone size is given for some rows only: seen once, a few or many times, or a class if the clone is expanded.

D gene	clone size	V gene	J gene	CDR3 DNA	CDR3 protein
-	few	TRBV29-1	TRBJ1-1	TGCAGCGTTGAGGCTGAAGCTTTCTTT	CSVEAEAFF
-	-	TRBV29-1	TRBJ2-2	TGCAGCGTTGGGATGGACGGGGCGAACACCGGGGAGCTGTTTTTT	CSVGMDGANTGELFF
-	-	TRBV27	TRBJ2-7	TGTGCCAGCAGTTCCCCCTACGAGCAGTACTTC	CASSSPYEQYF
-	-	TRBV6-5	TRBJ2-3	TGTGCCAGCAGTTTAATAGAAGATTCAGATACGCAGTATTTT	CASSLIEDSDTQYF
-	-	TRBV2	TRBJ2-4	TGTGCCAGCATCGGCAGGCTAGCCAAAAACATTCAGTACTTC	CASIGRLAKNIQYF
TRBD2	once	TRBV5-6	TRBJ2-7	TGTGCCAGCAGCCCGGGGGGACCCGAGCAGTACTTC	CASSPGGPEQYF
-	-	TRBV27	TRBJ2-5	TGTGCCAGCAGTCCCTGGAGGGATTCAGAGCAAGAGACCCAGTACTTC	CASSPWRDSEQETQYF
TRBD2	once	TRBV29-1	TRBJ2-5	TGCAGCGTTAGTCCGGGAGGGCAAGAGACCCAGTACTTC	CSVSPGGQETQYF
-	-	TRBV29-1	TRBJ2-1	TGCAGCGCTGACCCCGGGCAGGGCCGGAACAATGAGCAGTTCTTC	CSADPGQGRNNEQFF
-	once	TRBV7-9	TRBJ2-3	TGTGCCAGCAGCCCCTCGAGGGGGAGGAATACGCAGTATTTT	CASSPSRGRNTQYF
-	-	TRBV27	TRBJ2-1	TGTGCCACGGACGGAGGGAGCTCCTACAATGAGCAGTTCTTC	CATDGGSSYNEQFF
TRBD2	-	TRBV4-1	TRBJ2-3	TGCGCCAGCAGCGTAGAAACTAGCGGGGGAGATACGCAGTATTTT	CASSVETSGGDTQYF
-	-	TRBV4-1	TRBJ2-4	TGCGCCAGCAGCCAAGTAGATAGGGGGTCCAAAAACATTCAGTACTTC	CASSQVDRGSKNIQYF
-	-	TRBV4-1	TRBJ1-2	TGCGCCAGCAGCCTGGGGCAGGGGGGCTACACCTTC	CASSLGQGGYTF
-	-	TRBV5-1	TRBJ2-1	TGCGCCAGCAGCCTCGGATATGAGCAGTTCTTC	CASSLGYEQFF
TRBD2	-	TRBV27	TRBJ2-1	TGTGCCAGCAGTCCGACTAGCGGGAGTTTCAATGAGCAGTTCTTC	CASSPTSGSFNEQFF
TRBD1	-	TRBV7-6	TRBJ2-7	TGTGCCAGCAGCTTAACCGGGACAGGGTCCTACGAGCAGTACTTC	CASSLTGTGSYEQYF
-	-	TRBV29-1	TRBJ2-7	TGCAGCGTTGAAATGGCAGGGTCGTCCACCTACGAGCAGTACTTC	CSVEMAGSSTYEQYF
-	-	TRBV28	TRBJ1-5	TGTGCCAGCAATCCGGTGGCAGATAGCAATCAGCCCCAGCATTTT	CASNPVADSNQPQHF
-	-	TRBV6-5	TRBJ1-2	TGTGCCAGCAGTTACCCTGACCGGACAGCTAACTATGGCTACACCTTC	CASSYPDRTANYGYTF
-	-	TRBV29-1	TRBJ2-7	TGCAGCGTTGAAGGGACCTCCTACGAGCAGTACTTC	CSVEGTSYEQYF
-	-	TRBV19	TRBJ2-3	TGTGCCAGTAGTAAGGAGGGGGCGGCAGATACGCAGTATTTT	CASSKEGAADTQYF
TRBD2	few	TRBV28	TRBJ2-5	TGTGCCAGCAGTTCCGTGGGGTGGACTAGCGGGAATCAAGAGACCCAGTACTTC	CASSSVGWTSGNQETQYF
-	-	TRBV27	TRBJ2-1	TGTGCCAGCAGTTTATCGAGGGCAGAAGAGCAGTTCTTC	CASSLSRAEEQFF
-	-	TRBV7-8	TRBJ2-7	TGTGCCAGCAGCTTAGGAGGGGACGAGCAGTACTTC	CASSLGGDEQYF
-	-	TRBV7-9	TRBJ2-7	TGTGCCAGCAGCTTCCAGTCTGGCGAGCAGTACTTC	CASSFQSGEQYF
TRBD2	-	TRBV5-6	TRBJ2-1	TGTGCCAGCAGCTTCATGACTAGCGGGAGCTACAATGAGCAGTTCTTC	CASSFMTSGSYNEQFF
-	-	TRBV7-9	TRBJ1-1	TGTGCCAGCAGCTTAGCTTCGCCTGAAGCTTTCTTT	CASSLASPEAFF
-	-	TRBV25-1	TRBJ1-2	TGTGCCAGCAGTGGCAACTATGGCTACACCTTC	CASSGNYGYTF
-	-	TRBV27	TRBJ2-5	TGTGCCAGCAGTTTAACGCTGGCGGCGACCCAGTACTTC	CASSLTLAATQYF
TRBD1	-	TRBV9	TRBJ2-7	TGTGCCAGCAGCGCTACCGGGACAGCTACTTATTACGAGCAGTACTTC	CASSATGTATYYEQYF
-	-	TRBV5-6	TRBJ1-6	TGTGCCAGCAGCTTCCGGGAGGCCTATAATTCACCCCTCCACTTT	CASSFREAYNSPLHF
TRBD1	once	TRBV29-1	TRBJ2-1	TGCAGCGTTGCATGGACAGGCAATGAGCAGTTCTTC	CSVAWTGNEQFF
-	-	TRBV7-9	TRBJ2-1	TGTGCCAGCAGCTTCCTATTCCCTGAGCAGTTCTTC	CASSFLFPEQFF
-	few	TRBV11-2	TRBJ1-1	TGTGCCAGCAGCCTTGGGATGAACACTGAAGCTTTCTTT	CASSLGMNTEAFF
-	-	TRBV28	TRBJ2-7	TGTGCCAGCAGTTCGTCGAGGAGCTCCTACGAGCAGTACTTC	CASSSSRSSYEQYF
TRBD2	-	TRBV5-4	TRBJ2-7	TGTGCCAGCAGCGTGCTAGCGGGAGGTTACGAGCAGTACTTC	CASSVLAGGYEQYF
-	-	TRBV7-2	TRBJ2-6	TGTGCCACCCCGAAGGAGGGGGACGGTACTTTCTCTGGGGCCAACGTCCTGACTTTC	CATPKEGDGTFSGANVLTF
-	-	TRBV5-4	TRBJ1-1	TGTGCCAGCAGCCCCGAGGATGAGCTACGGTTGAACACTGAAGCTTTCTTT	CASSPEDELRLNTEAFF
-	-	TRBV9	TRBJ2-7	TGTGCCAGCAGCGTTACGAACGAGCAGTACTTC	CASSVTNEQYF
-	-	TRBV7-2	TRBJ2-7	TGTGCCAGCAGCGACCTCGGCGAGCAGTACTTC	CASSDLGEQYF
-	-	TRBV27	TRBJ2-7	TGTGCCAGCAGTTTAACGACCTCCTACGAGCAGTACTTC	CASSLTTSYEQYF
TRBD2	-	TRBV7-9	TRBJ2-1	TGTGCCAGCAGAGGAGGGACTAGCGGGAGCCATGAGCAGTTCTTC	CASRGGTSGSHEQFF
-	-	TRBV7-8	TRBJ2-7	TGTGCCAGCCAACCCGAAACCGGATCCTACGAGCAGTACTTC	CASQPETGSYEQYF
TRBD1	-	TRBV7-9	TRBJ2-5	TGTGCCAGCAGCTCTTCGGGACAGGGGAGAGAGACCCAGTACTTC	CASSSSGQGRETQYF
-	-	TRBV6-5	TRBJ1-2	TGTGCCAGCACCACAGGCTATGGCTACACCTTC	CASTTGYGYTF
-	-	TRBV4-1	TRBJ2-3	TGCGCCACGAGACAGGCGACCACAGATACGCAGTATTTT	CATRQATTDTQYF
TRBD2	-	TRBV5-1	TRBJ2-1	TGCGCCAGCAGCGATTCGGGACTATACAATGAGCAGTTCTTC	CASSDSGLYNEQFF
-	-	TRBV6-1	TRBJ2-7	TGTGCCAGCAGTTCGACCAGCTGGTACGAGCAGTACTTC	CASSSTSWYEQYF
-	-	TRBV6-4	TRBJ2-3	TGTGCCAGCAGTGGTTCGGGCGGTTTCACAGATACGCAGTATTTT	CASSGSGGFTDTQYF